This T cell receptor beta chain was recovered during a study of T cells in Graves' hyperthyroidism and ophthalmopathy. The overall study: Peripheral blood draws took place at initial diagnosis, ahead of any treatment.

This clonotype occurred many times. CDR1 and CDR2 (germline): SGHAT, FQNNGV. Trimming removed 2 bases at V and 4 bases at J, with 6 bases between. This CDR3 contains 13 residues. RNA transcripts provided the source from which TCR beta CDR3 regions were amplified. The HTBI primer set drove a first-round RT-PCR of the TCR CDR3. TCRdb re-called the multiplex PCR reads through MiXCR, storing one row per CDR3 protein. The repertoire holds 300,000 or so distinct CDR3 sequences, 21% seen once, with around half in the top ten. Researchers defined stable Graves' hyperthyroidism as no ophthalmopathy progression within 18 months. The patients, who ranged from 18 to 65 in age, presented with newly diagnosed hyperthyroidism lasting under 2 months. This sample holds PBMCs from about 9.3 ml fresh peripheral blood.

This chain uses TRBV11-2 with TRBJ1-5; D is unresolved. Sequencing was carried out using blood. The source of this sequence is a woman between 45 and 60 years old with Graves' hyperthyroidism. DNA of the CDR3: TGTGCCAGCAGCTTAACCGATAATCAGCCCCAGCATTTT. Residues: CASSLTDNQPQHF.